This T cell receptor (beta chain) appears in the sequencing data of a study of beta chain features in type 1 diabetes. The CDR3 runs to 15 residues. Germline trimming cut 4 bases from V and 7 bases from J; bases unmatched to any gene: 8. Per the germline V gene, CDR1 is SGHNT and CDR2 is YYREEE (reference sequence). Sort purity for all populations was recorded as exceeding 98%. Study results and limitations: Comparison showed that naive, central memory and Treg TCRB repertoires appeared more similar among patients than among healthy donors. Patients with Type 1 diabetes showed moderately but significantly shorter TCRB CDR3s in all four CD4+ subsets.

Investigators reverse transcribed all isolated RNA, so they sequenced expressed TCRB transcripts. Only in-frame clones appear in the TCRdb table, and some are missing; sequencing was by immunoSEQ multiplex PCR. The repertoire holds roughly 610,000 clones, with less than 20% as singletons. This clone turned up a few times. Its cognate antigen is unknown. V gene TRBV5-4 combines with J gene TRBJ2-1, with 10 bases lining up with TRBD2. The sample comprised naive CD4+ T cells from blood. The sequence came from a man in his late teens or twenties in good health. CDR3 protein: CASSPASGSTNEQFF. The CDR3 nucleotides are TGTGCCAGCAGCCCCGCTAGCGGGAGTACAAATGAGCAGTTCTTC.